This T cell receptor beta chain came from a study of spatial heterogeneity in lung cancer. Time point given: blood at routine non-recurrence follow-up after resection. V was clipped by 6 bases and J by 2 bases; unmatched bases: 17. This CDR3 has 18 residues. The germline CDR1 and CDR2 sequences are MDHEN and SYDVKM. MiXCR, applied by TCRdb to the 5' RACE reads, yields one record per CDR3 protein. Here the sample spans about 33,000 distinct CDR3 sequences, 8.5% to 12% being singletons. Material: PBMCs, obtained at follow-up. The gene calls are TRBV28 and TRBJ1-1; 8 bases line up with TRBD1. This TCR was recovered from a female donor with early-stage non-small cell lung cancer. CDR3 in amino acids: CASSRPFQGARGNTEAFF. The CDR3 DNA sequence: TGTGCCAGCAGCCGACCCTTCCAGGGGGCGCGGGGAAACACTGAAGCTTTCTTT.